Below, 32 T cell receptor beta chains from the same sample are listed, as sequenced in a study of early T cells in non-severe SARS-CoV-2 infection. Using its own MiXCR run on the 5' RACE reads, TCRdb lists one record per CDR3 protein. The sample carries more than 20,000 distinct CDR3 sequences, more than 5% recorded once. The sequenced sample was whole blood, obtained at baseline. The origin of the receptors is an adult who was a healthcare worker with PCR-confirmed SARS-CoV-2 infection or an uninfected control (not recorded which).

This clonotype was seen repeatedly, ten times or more. The chain carries TRBV5-5 and TRBJ1-2; D is possibly TRBD1 (6 bases). V lost 5 bases and J 2 bases, leaving 10 bases between the germline ends. The CDR3 is made up of 13 amino acids. The germline V gene has CDR1 SGHKS and CDR2 YYEKEE (reference sequence). The CDR3 spells CASSPDRNYGYTF. The CDR3 coding sequence is TGTGCCAGCAGTCCCGACAGGAACTATGGCTACACCTTC. Full variable domain (missing parts from reference TRBV5-5 and TRBJ1-2): DAGVTQSPTHLIKTRGQQVTLRCSPISGHKSVSWYQQVLGQGPQFIFQYYEKEERGRGNFPDRFSARQFPNYSSELNVNALLLGDSALYLCASSPDRNYGYTFGSGTRLTVV.

A note on this clonotype: The limits of the CDR3 on the DNA are not certain, so only TCRdb's listed CDR3 is given. The V gene is TRBV7-5, the J gene TRBJ2-7; the tabulated D call, TRBD1, remains unverified against the DNA. TRBV7-5 represents a pseudogene. The CDR3 has 16 residues if both end residues are counted. The CDR3 spells CISVSEAWEQGCEQYF.

In its sample, this clonotype was seen many times. The chain is built from TRBV13 and TRBJ2-1; TRBD2 matches 11 bases. CDR1 and CDR2 (germline): PRHDT, FYEKMQ (reference sequence). V gave up 4 bases and J gave up 4 bases; unmatched junction bases: 12. CDR3 length equals 18 residues. The CDR3 nucleotides are TGTGCCAGCAGCTCCTCCCTTCTAGCGGGGGGCCGTTACAATGAGCAGTTCTTC. Residues: CASSSSLLAGGRYNEQFF.

The genes are TRBV6-2 or TRBV6-3 and TRBJ1-1; the D gene is possibly TRBD1 (5 bases). The CDR3 is 12 amino acids. The germline V gene encodes CDR1 MNHEY and CDR2 SVGEGT. Between the trimmed V and J ends, which lost 2 bases and 6 bases, there was a span of 7 bases. Here the CDR3 DNA reads TGTGCCAGCAGTTACCGGGGGGCTGAAGCTTTCTTT. It specifies CASSYRGAEAFF.

This clonotype was detected many times. The V and J genes are TRBV29-1 and TRBJ2-1; 7 bases are shared with TRBD1. The CDR3 runs to 14 residues. After removal of 7 bases from V and 0 bases from J, the junction contained 6 bases not matched to a gene. Germline V lookup: CDR1 SQVTM, CDR2 ANQGSEA. CDR3 bases: TGCAGCGCCCTGACAGGGAGCTCCTACAATGAGCAGTTCTTC. Protein product: CSALTGSSYNEQFF.

The chain is built from TRBV20-1 and TRBJ2-1; D may be TRBD2 (6 bases). Trimming cost V 5 bases and J 5 bases, with 13 bases left between them. The CDR3 is made up of 13 amino acids. Germline CDR1 is DFQATT and CDR2 is SNEGSKA (reference sequence). CDR3 coding DNA: TGCAGTGCTTTCGGGACTTCGAACAATGAGCAGTTCTTC. Its translation: CSAFGTSNNEQFF.

This clonotype was observed at least ten times. J is TRBJ2-7 and V is TRBV21-1; TRBD1 reflects the table's D call only, with no check against the DNA. TRBV21-1 is a pseudogene locus. The CDR3 length is 14 residues. DNA for the CDR3: TGTGCCAGCAGCAACCCCGGGACACCCTACGAGCAGTACTTC. Protein: CASSNPGTPYEQYF.

The chain recombines TRBV6-5 with TRBJ2-7, with 8 bases aligning to TRBD1. V trimming: 2 bases; J trimming: 4 bases; junction bases outside the gene matches: 4. Germline V gene sequence: CDR1 MNHEY, CDR2 SVGAGI. The CDR3 contains 14 residues. The CDR3 is CASSYPGQGYEQYF. The CDR3 DNA reads TGTGCCAGCAGTTACCCCGGACAGGGTTACGAGCAGTACTTC.

This clonotype was seen at least ten times. The gene calls are TRBV11-3 and TRBJ2-3; D gene unclear. The CDR3 extends over 12 amino acids. V was shortened by 6 bases and J by 2 bases, with 6 bases between the two germline ends. CDR1 is SGHNT and CDR2 is YENEEA in the germline V gene. CDR3 bases: TGTGCCAGCAGTTCCAACACAGATACGCAGTATTTT. Its translation is CASSSNTDTQYF.

In its sample, this clonotype was seen a few times. V and J are TRBV6-1 and TRBJ2-5; possible D gene TRBD1, 6 bases. This CDR3 has 12 amino acids. The V end was cut by 4 bases, the J end by 7 bases, with 10 bases between. Germline CDR1 and CDR2: MNHNS and SASEGT. CDR3 coding DNA: TGTGCCAGCAGTGGTACAGGGAGGACCCAGTACTTC. It translates to CASSGTGRTQYF.

This clonotype has a count of ten or more. This chain joins TRBV4-1 and TRBJ2-7, with no clear D. V was shortened by 4 bases and J by 5 bases, with 6 bases between the two germline ends. This CDR3 has 11 residues. Germline-derived CDR1 and CDR2 are MGHRA and YSYEKL. The CDR3 sequence: CASSLGHEQYF. DNA for the CDR3: TGCGCCAGCAGCCTGGGTCACGAGCAGTACTTC.

The sample holds many counts of this clonotype. V usage is TRBV6-6 and J usage is TRBJ2-5; 8 bases are shared with TRBD1. Germline CDR1 MNHNY, CDR2 SVGAGI (reference sequence). This CDR3 is built from 15 residues. V shed 4 bases, J shed 1 base, and the junction held 5 bases outside the gene matches. The CDR3 is CASSSPGTGQETQYF. The DNA of the CDR3 is TGTGCCAGCAGTTCTCCCGGGACAGGCCAAGAGACCCAGTACTTC.

The chain couples TRBV9 to TRBJ2-7; 9 bases agree with TRBD1. The CDR3 runs 15 residues. Per the germline V gene, CDR1 is SGDLS and CDR2 is YYNGEE. After removal of 4 bases from V and 2 bases from J, the junction contained 7 bases not matched to a gene. The DNA for the CDR3 is TGTGCCAGCAGCCCACGACAGGGGGTTCCCTACGAGCAGTACTTC. Its translation: CASSPRQGVPYEQYF.

This clonotype is labeled medium-sized. V gene TRBV10-2 combines with J gene TRBJ1-4; 7 positions match TRBD1. The V and J ends lost 7 bases and 7 bases, in that order; junction bases with no gene match: 15. The CDR3 length is 16 residues. Per the germline V gene, CDR1 is WSHSY and CDR2 is SAAADI. CDR3 loop: CASTPHQTGRGEKLFF. The CDR3 bases are TGCGCCAGCACGCCCCACCAGACAGGGAGGGGTGAAAAACTGTTTTTT.

In DNA, the CDR3 is TGTGCCAGCAGTTCAGGGGGTTGGGTTGAAGAGACCCAGTACTTC. As protein: CASSSGGWVEETQYF. V and J are TRBV12-3 or TRBV12-4 and TRBJ2-5, with 7 bases aligning to TRBD1. V gave up 4 bases and J gave up 3 bases; unmatched junction bases: 8. The CDR3 covers 15 residues.

This clonotype was counted only a few times. The V gene is TRBV24-1, the J gene TRBJ2-5; D might be TRBD2 (7 bases). The CDR3 consists of 17 residues. V was pared by 4 bases and J by 4 bases, with 21 bases between. From germline, CDR1 is KGHDR and CDR2 SFDVKD. The CDR3 protein is CATSEGAGGPVRETQYF. For the CDR3, the DNA is TGTGCCACCAGTGAGGGGGCCGGGGGGCCGGTCAGAGAGACCCAGTACTTC.

In its sample, this clonotype was seen many times. The chain joins TRBV19 to TRBJ2-3, with a possible D match to TRBD2 (6 bases). This CDR3 spans 15 amino acids. Germline-derived CDR1 and CDR2 are LNHDA and SQIVND (reference sequence). The V and J ends lost 7 bases and 4 bases respectively, with 18 bases between them. CDR3 region: CASTRSGPLSDTQYF. DNA of the CDR3: TGTGCCAGTACCCGTAGCGGCCCGTTGTCAGATACGCAGTATTTT.

This clonotype was observed many times. This chain joins TRBV7-2 and TRBJ1-2, with 8 bases fitting TRBD1. Germline values: CDR1 SGHTA, CDR2 FQGNSA. The ends lost 8 bases at V and 4 bases at J; junction bases unmatched: 3. The CDR3 totals 12 residues. Here the CDR3 reads CASGGQGYGYTF. The CDR3 DNA follows: TGTGCCAGCGGAGGACAGGGCTATGGCTACACCTTC.

The sample holds many counts of this clonotype. The V and J genes are TRBV5-1 and TRBJ2-1; 10 bases are a match to TRBD2. This CDR3 contains 16 residues. CDR1 is SGHRS, CDR2 YFSETQ, per germline. V lost 0 bases to trimming and J lost 7 bases; unmatched junction nucleotides: 7. CDR3 residues: CASSLEPAGGRNEQFF. The CDR3 bases are TGCGCCAGCAGCTTGGAGCCAGCGGGGGGGCGGAATGAGCAGTTCTTC.

This clonotype occurred a few times. The genes are TRBV29-1 and TRBJ2-7; TRBD1 might be the D (6 bases). Germline lookup yields CDR1 SQVTM and CDR2 ANQGSEA. V lost 6 bases and J lost 0, with 15 bases in between. The length of the CDR3 is 14 residues. The CDR3 here is CSVGGMASSYEQYF. The DNA of the CDR3 is TGCAGCGTAGGGGGAATGGCGAGCTCCTACGAGCAGTACTTC.

This clonotype was recorded at least ten times. The V and J genes are TRBV3-1 and TRBJ1-2; D uncertain. Trimming cost V 0 bases and J 4 bases, with 9 bases left between them. The germline gives CDR1 LGHDT, CDR2 YNNKEL (reference sequence). The CDR3 sequence is 14 residues long. In DNA form, the CDR3 reads TGTGCCAGCAGCCAAGATCGTGGTCTCTATGGCTACACCTTC. Amino acid sequence: CASSQDRGLYGYTF.

In this sample, this clonotype turned up many times. The chain carries TRBV5-1 and TRBJ1-2; D possibly corresponds to TRBD1 (5 bases). Germline V lookup: CDR1 SGHRS, CDR2 YFSETQ. CDR3 length equals 17 residues. V was trimmed by 4 bases and J by 0 bases, leaving 19 bases between them. The CDR3 loop reads CASSVDGTALANYGYTF. CDR3 DNA: TGCGCCAGCAGCGTGGACGGGACGGCCCTAGCTAACTATGGCTACACCTTC.

This clonotype was detected many times. The rearrangement joins TRBV7-6 to TRBJ1-6; no clear D. Trimming took 5 bases from V and 8 from J, leaving 16 bases between them. The CDR3 is 15 residues long. CDR1 and CDR2 from the germline V gene are SGHVS and FNYEAQ. CDR3 loop: CASSQLTRPDSPLHF. The CDR3 DNA is TGTGCCAGCAGCCAGCTAACCCGACCCGATTCACCCCTCCACTTT.

This clonotype has a count of ten or more. The CDR3 protein is CASSLGGGGPQHF. CDR3 DNA sequence: TGTGCCAGCAGCTTGGGGGGTGGAGGTCCCCAGCATTTT. This chain links TRBV7-6 with TRBJ1-5, with a tentative D call TRBD1 (5 bases). Germline values: CDR1 SGHVS, CDR2 FNYEAQ. V shed 3 bases and J shed 10 bases, with 13 bases lying between them. The CDR3 sequence is 13 residues long.

This clonotype turned up a few times. This rearrangement joins TRBV3-1 to TRBJ1-1; possible D gene TRBD1, 5 bases. Germline loops: CDR1 LGHDT, CDR2 YNNKEL (reference sequence). Between the trimmed V and J ends, which lost 0 bases and 11 bases, there was a span of 16 bases. There are 14 residues in the CDR3. This chain's CDR3 is CASSQDTRVGFAFF. DNA for the CDR3: TGTGCCAGCAGCCAAGATACCAGGGTCGGTTTCGCTTTCTTT.

This clonotype occurred a few times. V and J are TRBV4-3 and TRBJ2-1; D is unresolved. V was cut by 3 bases and J by 6 bases, with 15 bases left in between. The length of the CDR3 is 15 residues. CDR1 LGHNA and CDR2 YSLEER come from the germline V gene. The CDR3 coding sequence is TGCGCCAGCAGCCAGAACCAACTTGGGCTCAATGAGCAGTTCTTC. Translation: CASSQNQLGLNEQFF.

This clonotype was counted only a few times. The chain uses TRBV6-5 and TRBJ2-5; tentatively, D is TRBD2 (5 bases). Germline V gene data show CDR1 as MNHEY and CDR2 as SVGAGI. This CDR3 region has 15 residues. Trimming removed 0 bases from V and 2 bases from J, with 10 bases in between. CDR3 coding DNA: TGTGCCAGCAGTTACTCCGGGGTAGTGCAAGAGACCCAGTACTTC. As protein: CASSYSGVVQETQYF.

This clonotype was counted a few times. This sequence joins TRBV12-3 or TRBV12-4 and TRBJ2-3; D possibly uses TRBD1 or TRBD2 (5 bases each). V lost 8 bases and J 3 bases, leaving 21 bases between the germline ends. CDR3 size: 16 residues. The CDR3 nucleotides are TGTGCCAGCGAAACTGGGGCGAGGGTAGGAACAGATACGCAGTATTTT. Protein product: CASETGARVGTDTQYF.

The rearrangement links TRBV20-1 to TRBJ2-7; D is uncertain. This CDR3 comprises 12 residues. The germline CDR1 and CDR2 sequences are DFQATT and SNEGSKA (reference sequence). Trimming removed 5 bases at V and 0 bases at J, with 8 bases between. CDR3 coding DNA: TGCAGTGCTTCAAAGAGCTCCTACGAGCAGTACTTC. This encodes CSASKSSYEQYF.

This clonotype came up many times. The chain has TRBV18 and TRBJ1-1, with TRBD1 as a possible D gene (6 bases). CDR1 is KGHSH, CDR2 LQKENI, per germline. The CDR3 sequence is 17 residues long. V was cut by 3 bases and J by 1 base, with 18 bases left in between. CDR3 nucleotide sequence: TGTGCCAGCTCACCCCTCCCGCCGGGACACAAGAACACTGAAGCTTTCTTT. Encoded protein: CASSPLPPGHKNTEAFF.

By share, this clonotype counts as medium-sized. This chain uses TRBV15 with TRBJ2-7; no clear D gene. V was trimmed by 0 bases and J by 3 bases, leaving 9 bases between them. The length of the CDR3 is 14 residues. The germline CDR1 and CDR2 sequences are LNHNV and YYDKDF (reference sequence). The CDR3 DNA is TGTGCCACCAGCAGAGATCTAAGGGTCTACGAGCAGTACTTC. Translation gives CATSRDLRVYEQYF.

This clonotype was seen repeatedly, ten times or more. V gene TRBV7-8 combines with J gene TRBJ2-5; no definite D call. The CDR3 is made up of 11 amino acids. Germline V gene data show CDR1 as SGHVS and CDR2 as FQNEAQ. The germline V and J ends were trimmed by 4 bases and 0 bases, with 0 bases remaining between them. Here the CDR3 DNA reads TGTGCCAGCAGCTACCAAGAGACCCAGTACTTC. Translation gives CASSYQETQYF.